This T cell receptor beta chain was recorded in a study of identical twins. General study results and limits: Findings came from cross-sectional statistics, without long-term follow-up of donors. A partial confounding effect on zero-insertion analyses could come from invariant MAIT and iNKT cells. Models came in too low on out-of-frame TCR alpha sharing in monozygotic twins.

The authors used template switching to add a universal primer site and gave cDNA unique molecular identifiers. Each CDR3 protein is one row after TCRdb ran MiXCR on the 5' RACE reads. The sample lists hundreds of thousands of distinct CDR3 sequences; more than 12% were seen once. To note about this clonotype: The target antigen is unknown.

This clonotype was sampled from a woman aged 18-35 years in good health. The sample was memory (CD45RO+) T cells sorted from blood.

In DNA, the CDR3 is TGCAGCGTTGGGGGCCCAGGGGGTTACGAGCAGTACTTC. As protein: CSVGGPGGYEQYF. The V call is TRBV29-1, the J call TRBJ2-7, with 7 bases matching TRBD1. Germline CDR1 and CDR2: SQVTM and ANQGSEA. The CDR3 loop spans 13 amino acids. Losses at the gene ends were 4 bases for V and 4 bases for J; bases not matched to a gene: 7.